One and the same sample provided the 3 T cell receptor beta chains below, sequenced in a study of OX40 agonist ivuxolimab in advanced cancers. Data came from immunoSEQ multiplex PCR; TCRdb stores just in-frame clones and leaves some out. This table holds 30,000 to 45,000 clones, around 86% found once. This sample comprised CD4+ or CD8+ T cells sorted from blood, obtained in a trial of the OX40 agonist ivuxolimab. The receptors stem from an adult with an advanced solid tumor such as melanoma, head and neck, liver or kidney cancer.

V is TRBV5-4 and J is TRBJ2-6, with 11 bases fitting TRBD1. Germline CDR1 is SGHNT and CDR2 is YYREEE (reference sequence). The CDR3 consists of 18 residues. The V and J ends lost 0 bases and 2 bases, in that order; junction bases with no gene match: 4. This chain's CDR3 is CASSLGPGQGAGANVLTF. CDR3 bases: TGTGCCAGCAGCTTGGGTCCGGGACAGGGGGCTGGGGCCAACGTCCTGACTTTC.

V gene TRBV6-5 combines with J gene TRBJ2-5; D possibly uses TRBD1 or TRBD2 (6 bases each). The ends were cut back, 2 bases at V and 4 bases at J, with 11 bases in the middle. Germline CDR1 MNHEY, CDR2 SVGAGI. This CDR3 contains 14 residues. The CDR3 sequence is CASSYEGGGETQYF. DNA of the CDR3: TGTGCCAGCAGTTACGAAGGGGGAGGAGAGACCCAGTACTTC.

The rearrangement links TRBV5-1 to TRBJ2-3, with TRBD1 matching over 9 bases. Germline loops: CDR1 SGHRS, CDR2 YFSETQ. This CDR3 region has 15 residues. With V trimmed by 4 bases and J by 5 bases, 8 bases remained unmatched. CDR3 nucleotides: TGCGCCAGCAGCCCGGGACAGGGACGTGTAGATACGCAGTATTTT. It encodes CASSPGQGRVDTQYF.